The source of this TCR beta chain is a study of response to subunit inactivated influenza vaccine. Study-wide findings and caveats: The authors offered the suggestion that each seasonal influenza vaccination recruits few new T cells.

In this sample, this clonotype turned up a few times. Its antigen is not known. Germline CDR1 reads SGDLS; CDR2 reads YYNGEE. The CDR3 spans 15 residues. The germline V and J ends were trimmed by 5 bases and 0 bases, with 11 bases remaining between them. From the RT-PCR reads, TCRdb called clonotypes with MiXCR, one entry per CDR3 protein. The sample consists of hundreds of thousands of distinct CDR3 sequences, around 16% of them appearing once. The rearrangement joins TRBV9 to TRBJ1-4; D remains ambiguous. The specimen was PBMCs from blood, collected 11 to 12 days after vaccination. This clonotype originated in a man aged 50 to 60 who received an inactivated influenza vaccine. This CDR3 is CASSKTQATNEKLFF. The DNA of the CDR3 is TGTGCCAGCAGTAAGACCCAAGCAACTAATGAAAAACTGTTTTTT.